These 10 T cell receptor beta chains were all obtained from the same sample, sequenced in a study of CD8+CD57+ T cells in acquired aplastic anemia. Sequencing was done on patients that had shown CD8+CD57+ cell expansion by flow cytometry. Using genomic DNA as the template, TCR beta VDJ and CDR3 profiling was carried out. TCRdb called the reads again in MiXCR, with one record for every CDR3 protein. The sample has 180,000 or so distinct CDR3 sequences; roughly 48% are singletons. Source material: sorted CD4+, CD8+, or CD8+CD57+ T cells (not recorded which) from PBMCs. These receptors originate from a human donor with aplastic anemia.

As concerns this clonotype: One end of the junction does not line up with germline, which may come from a read error. The J gene is TRBJ1-1, the V gene TRBV2; D is ambiguous. This CDR3 is 13 amino acids long. The V gene's germline CDR1 is SNHLY and CDR2 FYNNEI. The CDR3 sequence: CASRSGFDTGALF. The CDR3 region has the DNA TGTGCCAGCAGATCCGGATTTGACACTGGAGCTTTATTT.

In this sample, this clonotype turned up many times. The chain recombines TRBV11-2 with TRBJ1-3; the D gene is possibly TRBD1 (6 bases). In germline, CDR1 is SGHAT, CDR2 FQNNGV. The CDR3 totals 15 residues. V lost 4 bases to trimming and J lost 0 bases, with 10 bases between them. The CDR3 protein is CASSSTGLSGNTIYF. CDR3 nucleotide sequence: TGTGCCAGCAGCTCGACAGGCCTCTCTGGAAACACCATATATTTT.

CDR3 sequence (DNA): TGTGCCAGTAGTATCCGGGGCAGTTACTATGGCTACACCTTC. Residues: CASSIRGSYYGYTF. The gene calls are TRBV19 and TRBJ1-2; D may be TRBD1 (5 bases). The germline V gene encodes CDR1 LNHDA and CDR2 SQIVND (reference sequence). The ends were cut back, 3 bases at V and 3 bases at J, with 11 bases in the middle. The CDR3 is 14 amino acids.

The rearrangement uses TRBV7-3 and TRBJ1-6; a weak D match, TRBD1 (5 bases). V shed 4 bases and J shed 8 bases, with 21 bases lying between them. This CDR3 is built from 17 residues. Germline-derived CDR1 and CDR2 are SGHTA and FQGTGA. CDR3 DNA sequence: TGTGCCAGCAGCTCCCCAGAGGGGCGCAAACGGGATTCACCCCTCCACTTT. Its translation: CASSSPEGRKRDSPLHF.

This chain joins TRBV20-1 and TRBJ2-5, with a weak D call TRBD2 (6 bases). V lost 5 bases to trimming and J lost 4 bases, with 11 bases between them. Germline V gene sequence: CDR1 DFQATT, CDR2 SNEGSKA (reference sequence). The CDR3 is made up of 12 amino acids. CDR3 nucleotides: TGCAGTGCTGGACTAACGGGAGAGACCCAGTACTTC. It encodes CSAGLTGETQYF.

This clonotype was seen many times. This chain uses TRBV5-1 with TRBJ2-2; D not resolved. Trimming left V 6 bases short and J 0 bases short, with 18 bases between. The CDR3 contains 17 residues. Per the germline V gene, CDR1 is SGHRS and CDR2 is YFSETQ. CDR3: CASKIAGSAANTGELFF. The CDR3 region has the DNA TGCGCCAGCAAAATCGCAGGATCTGCGGCGAACACCGGGGAGCTGTTTTTT.

This clonotype was seen ten or more times. The chain uses TRBV20-1 and TRBJ2-2; no reliable D call. The CDR3 length is 12 residues. Germline CDR1 is DFQATT and CDR2 is SNEGSKA (reference sequence). The CDR3 DNA sequence: TGCAGGATAAAGGGGAACACCGGGGAGCTGTTTTTT. Translated, it gives CRIKGNTGELFF.

The sample holds many counts of this clonotype. The gene calls are TRBV6-1 and TRBJ1-2, with a tentative D call TRBD1 (6 bases). V gave up 6 bases and J gave up 2 bases, with 10 bases separating them. Germline CDR1 is MNHNS and CDR2 is SASEGT. The CDR3 is made up of 13 amino acids. CDR3 nucleotide sequence: TGTGCCAGCAGCCAAACAGGGAACTATGGCTACACCTTC. Its protein product is CASSQTGNYGYTF.

CDR3 in DNA: TGCAGTGCCGCCCGGAGGGGGAGGTTCTCCTACGAGCAGTACTTC. Translation gives CSAARRGRFSYEQYF. V gene TRBV20-1 combines with J gene TRBJ2-7; D is possibly TRBD1 or TRBD2 (6 bases each). Germline values: CDR1 DFQATT, CDR2 SNEGSKA (reference sequence). Deletions cut 6 bases from V and 0 bases from J, with 18 bases between. The CDR3 extends over 15 amino acids.

This clonotype came up many times. The V gene is TRBV7-3, the J gene TRBJ1-1; D call uncertain. This CDR3 has 17 amino acids. The germline V and J ends were trimmed by 5 bases and 0 bases, with 19 bases remaining between them. Germline V gene lookup returns CDR1 SGHTA and CDR2 FQGTGA. The CDR3 nucleotides read TGTGCCAGCAGCCCCGGGCCCACAGCGTTCATGAACACTGAAGCTTTCTTT. Translated, it gives CASSPGPTAFMNTEAFF.